Listed below are T cell receptor beta chains from one sample, sequenced in a study of cytotoxic CD8 clonotypes in ibrutinib-treated CLL. TCRdb's copy holds only in-frame clones and misses some; the assay was immunoSEQ multiplex PCR. The sample lists about 310,000 clones, roughly 80% occurring once. This specimen consisted of PBMCs, obtained before ibrutinib treatment. Source of these receptors: a human donor with chronic lymphocytic leukemia. Both conserved end residues are part of each CDR3. Fields, in order: clone size, V gene, J gene, CDR3 length, D gene, CDR3 protein, CDR3 DNA. D genes are given only for firm matches. Clone size is stated in some rows and not others, as once, few, many or a class when expanded.

clone size: NA
V gene: TRBV27
J gene: TRBJ1-2
CDR3 length: 14
D gene: NA
CDR3 protein: CASSLFPGNYGYTF
CDR3 DNA: TGTGCCAGCAGTTTATTTCCAGGGAACTATGGCTACACCTTC

clone size: NA
V gene: TRBV4-3
J gene: TRBJ2-1
CDR3 length: 15
D gene: TRBD2
CDR3 protein: CASSPRTSGSSEQFF
CDR3 DNA: TGCGCCAGCAGCCCCCGTACTAGCGGGAGTAGTGAGCAGTTCTTC

clone size: NA
V gene: TRBV7-9
J gene: TRBJ2-7
CDR3 length: 14
D gene: TRBD1
CDR3 protein: CASSTFGTDKEQYF
CDR3 DNA: TGTGCCAGCAGCACGTTCGGGACAGACAAGGAGCAGTACTTC

clone size: NA
V gene: TRBV10-3
J gene: TRBJ1-1
CDR3 length: 15
D gene: NA
CDR3 protein: CAISESLSDSIEAFF
CDR3 DNA: TGTGCCATCAGTGAGTCTTTGTCGGACAGTATTGAAGCTTTCTTT

clone size: NA
V gene: TRBV4-3
J gene: TRBJ2-5
CDR3 length: 16
D gene: TRBD2
CDR3 protein: CASSPSSSGSGETQYF
CDR3 DNA: TGCGCCAGCAGTCCGAGTTCGAGCGGGAGTGGAGAGACCCAGTACTTC

clone size: NA
V gene: TRBV4-3
J gene: TRBJ1-1
CDR3 length: 15
D gene: TRBD1
CDR3 protein: CASSLFRDSNTEAFF
CDR3 DNA: TGCGCCAGCAGCCTATTCCGGGACAGCAACACTGAAGCTTTCTTT

clone size: once
V gene: TRBV29-1
J gene: TRBJ2-5
CDR3 length: 14
D gene: NA
CDR3 protein: CSVFPRTGWETQYF
CDR3 DNA: TGCAGCGTTTTCCCCCGGACGGGATGGGAGACCCAGTACTTC

clone size: once
V gene: TRBV7-2
J gene: TRBJ2-1
CDR3 length: 16
D gene: TRBD2
CDR3 protein: CASSLAGTSVAHEQFF
CDR3 DNA: TGTGCCAGCAGCTTAGCTGGGACTAGCGTTGCCCATGAGCAGTTCTTC

clone size: NA
V gene: TRBV10-3
J gene: TRBJ2-1
CDR3 length: 15
D gene: TRBD2
CDR3 protein: CAISDPGLPYNEQFF
CDR3 DNA: TGTGCCATCAGTGATCCGGGACTACCATACAATGAGCAGTTCTTC

clone size: NA
V gene: TRBV7-9
J gene: TRBJ2-7
CDR3 length: 14
D gene: NA
CDR3 protein: CASTKGLLSYEQYF
CDR3 DNA: TGTGCCAGCACAAAAGGGTTACTCTCCTACGAGCAGTACTTC

clone size: NA
V gene: TRBV5-4
J gene: TRBJ2-2
CDR3 length: 18
D gene: TRBD2
CDR3 protein: CASSLGSSGRAYTGELFF
CDR3 DNA: TGTGCCAGCAGCTTGGGTTCTAGCGGGAGGGCCTACACCGGGGAGCTGTTTTTT

clone size: NA
V gene: TRBV28
J gene: TRBJ1-2
CDR3 length: 12
D gene: NA
CDR3 protein: CASSLIGYGYTF
CDR3 DNA: TGTGCCAGCAGTTTAATAGGGTATGGCTACACCTTC

clone size: NA
V gene: TRBV6-5
J gene: TRBJ2-7
CDR3 length: 15
D gene: TRBD2
CDR3 protein: CASKRTSGGSYEQYF
CDR3 DNA: TGTGCCAGCAAGCGAACTAGCGGGGGATCCTACGAGCAGTACTTC

clone size: NA
V gene: TRBV6-5
J gene: TRBJ2-1
CDR3 length: 16
D gene: TRBD2
CDR3 protein: CASSYYRASGSNEQFF
CDR3 DNA: TGTGCCAGCAGTTACTATCGCGCTAGCGGGAGCAATGAGCAGTTCTTC

clone size: NA
V gene: TRBV6-4
J gene: TRBJ1-3
CDR3 length: 23
D gene: TRBD1
CDR3 protein: CASSDYSDLDRGPISDSGNTIYF
CDR3 DNA: TGTGCCAGCAGTGACTATTCGGATCTGGACAGGGGGCCCATATCCGACTCTGGAAACACCATATATTTT

clone size: few
V gene: TRBV18
J gene: TRBJ2-7
CDR3 length: 11
D gene: NA
CDR3 protein: CASSPGGEQYF
CDR3 DNA: TGTGCCAGCTCACCGGGGGGCGAGCAGTACTTC

clone size: NA
V gene: TRBV4-1
J gene: TRBJ2-7
CDR3 length: 14
D gene: NA
CDR3 protein: CASSQAHRAYEQYF
CDR3 DNA: TGCGCCAGCAGCCAAGCCCACAGAGCCTACGAGCAGTACTTC

clone size: once
V gene: TRBV6-6
J gene: TRBJ1-2
CDR3 length: 14
D gene: NA
CDR3 protein: CASRPTGTYHGYTF
CDR3 DNA: TGTGCCAGCAGACCTACCGGGACATATCATGGCTACACCTTC

clone size: NA
V gene: TRBV7-6
J gene: TRBJ2-5
CDR3 length: 12
D gene: NA
CDR3 protein: CASRQSSETQYF
CDR3 DNA: TGTGCCAGCAGACAATCCTCAGAGACCCAGTACTTC

clone size: NA
V gene: TRBV30
J gene: TRBJ2-5
CDR3 length: 17
D gene: NA
CDR3 protein: CAWSDLLGGNPQETQYF
CDR3 DNA: TGTGCCTGGAGTGATTTATTGGGCGGAAATCCCCAAGAGACCCAGTACTTC

clone size: NA
V gene: TRBV10-1
J gene: TRBJ2-3
CDR3 length: 12
D gene: TRBD2
CDR3 protein: CASSDSGRNPYF
CDR3 DNA: TGCGCCAGCAGTGACAGCGGGAGGAACCCGTATTTT

clone size: NA
V gene: TRBV5-6
J gene: TRBJ2-3
CDR3 length: 14
D gene: NA
CDR3 protein: CASSLDRDTDTQYF
CDR3 DNA: TGTGCCAGCAGCTTGGACAGGGACACAGATACGCAGTATTTT

clone size: few
V gene: TRBV9
J gene: TRBJ2-7
CDR3 length: 16
D gene: NA
CDR3 protein: CASSVGVQVGVYEQYF
CDR3 DNA: TGTGCCAGCAGCGTAGGGGTTCAGGTAGGAGTCTACGAGCAGTACTTC

clone size: NA
V gene: TRBV6-1
J gene: TRBJ2-1
CDR3 length: 14
D gene: NA
CDR3 protein: CASSPSTASPEQFF
CDR3 DNA: TGTGCCAGCAGTCCGTCGACAGCCTCTCCGGAGCAGTTCTTC

clone size: NA
V gene: TRBV19
J gene: TRBJ2-1
CDR3 length: 17
D gene: TRBD2
CDR3 protein: CASSIDKTSRPYNEQFF
CDR3 DNA: TGTGCCAGTAGTATAGACAAGACTAGCAGACCGTACAATGAGCAGTTCTTC

clone size: NA
V gene: TRBV6-6
J gene: TRBJ2-7
CDR3 length: 13
D gene: NA
CDR3 protein: CASSAGQFYEQYF
CDR3 DNA: TGTGCCAGCAGTGCTGGACAATTCTACGAGCAGTACTTC

clone size: NA
V gene: TRBV5-1
J gene: TRBJ1-4
CDR3 length: 15
D gene: TRBD1
CDR3 protein: CASSGQGASNEKLFF
CDR3 DNA: TGCGCCAGCAGCGGGCAGGGGGCCTCTAATGAAAAACTGTTTTTT

clone size: NA
V gene: TRBV18
J gene: TRBJ2-7
CDR3 length: 13
D gene: NA
CDR3 protein: CASSPGSLDEQYF
CDR3 DNA: TGTGCCAGCTCACCAGGTAGCTTGGACGAGCAGTACTTC

clone size: NA
V gene: TRBV4-3
J gene: TRBJ2-3
CDR3 length: 15
D gene: NA
CDR3 protein: CASSHLVPFTDTQYF
CDR3 DNA: TGCGCCAGCAGCCACCTAGTTCCCTTCACAGATACGCAGTATTTT

clone size: NA
V gene: TRBV29-1
J gene: TRBJ1-1
CDR3 length: 12
D gene: NA
CDR3 protein: CSVGTANTEAFF
CDR3 DNA: TGCAGCGTTGGGACAGCGAACACTGAAGCTTTCTTT

clone size: NA
V gene: TRBV25-1
J gene: TRBJ2-3
CDR3 length: 16
D gene: NA
CDR3 protein: CASSEAGSTSTDTQYF
CDR3 DNA: TGTGCCAGCAGTGAAGCGGGGTCTACGAGCACAGATACGCAGTATTTT

clone size: NA
V gene: TRBV15
J gene: TRBJ2-5
CDR3 length: 18
D gene: NA
CDR3 protein: CATSRDPDSLEGSETQYF
CDR3 DNA: TGTGCCACCAGCAGAGATCCCGACAGCCTCGAAGGTTCGGAGACCCAGTACTTC

clone size: few
V gene: TRBV15
J gene: TRBJ1-1
CDR3 length: 12
D gene: NA
CDR3 protein: CATSRVGAEAFF
CDR3 DNA: TGTGCCACCAGCAGAGTGGGGGCTGAAGCTTTCTTT

clone size: few
V gene: TRBV6-5
J gene: TRBJ2-7
CDR3 length: 16
D gene: TRBD2
CDR3 protein: CASSYWRRELGYEQYF
CDR3 DNA: TGTGCCAGCAGTTATTGGAGGCGGGAGTTGGGATACGAGCAGTACTTC

clone size: NA
V gene: TRBV10-3
J gene: TRBJ2-7
CDR3 length: 12
D gene: NA
CDR3 protein: CAISPDSTEQYF
CDR3 DNA: TGTGCCATCAGCCCGGACAGTACCGAGCAGTACTTC

clone size: NA
V gene: TRBV6-5
J gene: TRBJ2-1
CDR3 length: 15
D gene: NA
CDR3 protein: CASRQAGTWYNEQFF
CDR3 DNA: TGTGCCAGCAGGCAGGCCGGGACTTGGTACAATGAGCAGTTCTTC

clone size: NA
V gene: TRBV13
J gene: TRBJ2-2
CDR3 length: 12
D gene: NA
CDR3 protein: CASSTSTGELFF
CDR3 DNA: TGTGCCAGCAGCACCTCCACCGGGGAGCTGTTTTTT

clone size: NA
V gene: TRBV2
J gene: TRBJ1-5
CDR3 length: 15
D gene: NA
CDR3 protein: CASRDDSGLGQPQHF
CDR3 DNA: TGTGCCAGCAGGGACGATAGTGGGTTAGGTCAGCCCCAGCATTTT

clone size: NA
V gene: TRBV30
J gene: TRBJ1-2
CDR3 length: 14
D gene: TRBD1
CDR3 protein: CAWGIMTGGYGYTF
CDR3 DNA: TGTGCCTGGGGCATCATGACAGGGGGCTATGGCTACACCTTC

clone size: few
V gene: TRBV4-3
J gene: TRBJ2-7
CDR3 length: 15
D gene: TRBD2
CDR3 protein: CASSPRKREIAEQYF
CDR3 DNA: TGCGCCAGCAGCCCACGGAAGCGGGAGATAGCCGAGCAGTACTTC

clone size: NA
V gene: TRBV29-1
J gene: TRBJ2-7
CDR3 length: 14
D gene: TRBD1
CDR3 protein: CSVVTGQHGYEQYF
CDR3 DNA: TGCAGCGTCGTGACAGGGCAGCACGGTTACGAGCAGTACTTC

clone size: NA
V gene: TRBV11-2
J gene: TRBJ2-1
CDR3 length: 15
D gene: NA
CDR3 protein: CASSRGGGAGNEQFF
CDR3 DNA: TGTGCCAGCAGCCGGGGAGGGGGAGCGGGGAATGAGCAGTTCTTC

clone size: NA
V gene: TRBV4-2
J gene: TRBJ2-7
CDR3 length: 15
D gene: NA
CDR3 protein: CASRPAVGLTYEQYF
CDR3 DNA: TGTGCCAGCAGACCCGCCGTGGGGTTAACCTACGAGCAGTACTTC

clone size: NA
V gene: TRBV4-3
J gene: TRBJ2-1
CDR3 length: 15
D gene: TRBD2
CDR3 protein: CASSLRLADYNEQFF
CDR3 DNA: TGCGCCAGCAGCCTGCGGCTAGCGGATTACAATGAGCAGTTCTTC

clone size: NA
V gene: TRBV12-5
J gene: TRBJ2-3
CDR3 length: 13
D gene: NA
CDR3 protein: CASGLLGSVTQYF
CDR3 DNA: TGTGCTAGTGGTTTGTTGGGTAGCGTTACGCAGTATTTT

clone size: NA
V gene: TRBV29-1
J gene: TRBJ1-1
CDR3 length: 13
D gene: NA
CDR3 protein: CSVEASGETEAFF
CDR3 DNA: TGCAGCGTTGAAGCCTCAGGGGAGACTGAAGCTTTCTTT

clone size: once
V gene: TRBV4-3
J gene: TRBJ2-2
CDR3 length: 15
D gene: NA
CDR3 protein: CASSQDVRNTGELFF
CDR3 DNA: TGCGCCAGCAGCCAAGATGTAAGGAACACCGGGGAGCTGTTTTTT

clone size: once
V gene: TRBV7-9
J gene: TRBJ1-2
CDR3 length: 13
D gene: TRBD1
CDR3 protein: CASSSTGEYGYTF
CDR3 DNA: TGTGCCAGCAGCTCGACAGGGGAGTATGGCTACACCTTC

clone size: NA
V gene: TRBV27
J gene: TRBJ1-5
CDR3 length: 14
D gene: NA
CDR3 protein: CASSFQRADQPQHF
CDR3 DNA: TGTGCCAGCAGTTTTCAAAGGGCGGATCAGCCCCAGCATTTT

clone size: NA
V gene: TRBV11-2
J gene: TRBJ2-5
CDR3 length: 14
D gene: NA
CDR3 protein: CASTLLRGSETQYF
CDR3 DNA: TGTGCCAGCACCTTATTACGGGGTTCAGAGACCCAGTACTTC

clone size: NA
V gene: TRBV4-2
J gene: TRBJ1-5
CDR3 length: 15
D gene: NA
CDR3 protein: CASSQDQGGNQPQHF
CDR3 DNA: TGTGCCAGCAGCCAAGATCAGGGAGGCAATCAGCCCCAGCATTTT

clone size: NA
V gene: TRBV28
J gene: TRBJ2-3
CDR3 length: 15
D gene: NA
CDR3 protein: CASSLRAGITDTQYF
CDR3 DNA: TGTGCCAGCAGTTTGAGGGCGGGGATCACAGATACGCAGTATTTT

clone size: NA
V gene: TRBV27
J gene: TRBJ1-2
CDR3 length: 15
D gene: TRBD1
CDR3 protein: CASSLTGTGDYGYTF
CDR3 DNA: TGTGCCAGCAGTCTGACCGGGACAGGGGACTATGGCTACACCTTC

clone size: NA
V gene: TRBV4-2
J gene: TRBJ2-7
CDR3 length: 14
D gene: NA
CDR3 protein: CASSQRDGYYEQYF
CDR3 DNA: TGTGCCAGCAGCCAAAGGGACGGCTACTACGAGCAGTACTTC

clone size: NA
V gene: TRBV30
J gene: TRBJ2-7
CDR3 length: 12
D gene: TRBD2
CDR3 protein: CACSGSSYEQYF
CDR3 DNA: TGTGCCTGTAGCGGGAGTTCCTACGAGCAGTACTTC

clone size: NA
V gene: TRBV27
J gene: TRBJ2-7
CDR3 length: 14
D gene: TRBD1
CDR3 protein: CASSVYRGRAEQYF
CDR3 DNA: TGTGCCAGCAGTGTATACAGGGGGCGCGCAGAGCAGTACTTC